The 27 T cell receptor beta chains given below trace back to one sample, sequenced in a study of CD8 T cells in Susac syndrome. The RNA, 0.5 to 1 ug, was put through reverse transcription using random hexamers. TCRdb recomputed calls from the immunoSEQ multiplex PCR reads with MiXCR, one row per CDR3 protein. This table has just under 150,000 distinct CDR3 sequences, around 94% appearing once. Source material: CD4+ T cells from PBMCs. The receptor set was obtained from a human donor in good health.

J is TRBJ1-3 and V is TRBV7-9; D might be TRBD1 (5 bases). V was pared by 11 bases and J by 0 bases, with 14 bases between. The CDR3 loop spans 14 amino acids. Germline CDR1 SEHNR, CDR2 FQNEAQ (reference sequence). The DNA for the CDR3 is TGTGCCCCAGGGAGCTGGATCTCTGGAAACACCATATATTTT. This sequence encodes CAPGSWISGNTIYF.

V is TRBV2 and J is TRBJ2-3; 9 positions agree with TRBD1. The CDR3 has 18 amino acids. In germline, CDR1 is SNHLY, CDR2 FYNNEI. After removal of 2 bases from V and 7 bases from J, the junction contained 16 bases not matched to a gene. The CDR3, as DNA: TGTGCCAGCAGTGAAATTGCTAGTTGGGACAGGGAGACTTATACGCAGTATTTT. Translating gives CASSEIASWDRETYTQYF.

This chain uses TRBV9 with TRBJ1-4, with D maybe TRBD1 (6 bases). There are 17 residues in the CDR3. Between the trimmed V and J ends, which lost 4 bases and 0 bases, there was a span of 16 bases. Germline V lookup: CDR1 SGDLS, CDR2 YYNGEE. The CDR3 spells CASSPSGHPATNEKLFF. For the CDR3, the DNA is TGTGCCAGCAGCCCCTCGGGACACCCTGCAACTAATGAAAAACTGTTTTTT.

The CDR3 spells CASSDSGRDYNEQFF. Here the CDR3 DNA reads TGCGCCAGCAGCGATAGCGGGAGAGATTACAATGAGCAGTTCTTC. J is TRBJ2-1 and V is TRBV5-1; 9 bases map to TRBD2. The V and J ends lost 4 bases and 4 bases, in that order; junction bases with no gene match: 6. The CDR3 contains 15 residues. Germline V gene data show CDR1 as SGHRS and CDR2 as YFSETQ.

The CDR3 DNA is TGTGCCAGCAGCCCCATTGCCTACGAGCAGTACTTC. Its protein product is CASSPIAYEQYF. This sequence joins TRBV6-2 or TRBV6-3 and TRBJ2-7; D is ambiguous. This CDR3 is 12 amino acids long. Trimming cost V 6 bases and J 2 bases, with 8 bases left between them. Germline CDR1 reads MNHEY; CDR2 reads SVGEGT.

The chain is built from TRBV5-1 and TRBJ2-3, with 7 nucleotides matching TRBD2. With V trimmed by 0 bases and J by 1 base, 5 bases remained unmatched. This CDR3 is 16 amino acids long. Germline-derived CDR1 and CDR2 are SGHRS and YFSETQ. CDR3: CASSLALAARTDTQYF. CDR3 sequence (DNA): TGCGCCAGCAGCTTGGCTCTAGCGGCGCGCACAGATACGCAGTATTTT.

The chain links TRBV20-1 to TRBJ1-1, with unresolved D. Germline-derived CDR1 and CDR2 are DFQATT and SNEGSKA (reference sequence). Trimming cost V 3 bases and J 0 bases, with 14 bases left between them. This CDR3 region has 15 residues. The CDR3 DNA reads TGCAGTGCTAGGACCATGACTGCGATGAACACTGAAGCTTTCTTT. Amino acids: CSARTMTAMNTEAFF.

The chain recombines TRBV5-4 with TRBJ2-2; either TRBD1 or TRBD2 may supply D (6 bases each). CDR1 is SGHNT, CDR2 YYREEE, per germline (reference sequence). V dropped 6 bases and J dropped 3 bases, with 12 bases sitting between them. This CDR3 is 14 amino acids long. CDR3 DNA sequence: TGTGCCAGCACTTGGGGGGCGGACACCGGGGAGCTGTTTTTT. Translating gives CASTWGADTGELFF.

The chain employs TRBV6-6 and TRBJ2-1; 11 bases map to TRBD2. V shed 6 bases and J 6 bases; nucleotides not matched to a gene: 7. CDR3 length equals 15 residues. Germline CDR1 reads MNHNY; CDR2 reads SVGAGI (reference sequence). CDR3 sequence (DNA): TGTGCCAGCAGGAATAGCGGGAGGGGGGGCAATGAGCAGTTCTTC. Translation gives CASRNSGRGGNEQFF.

The J gene is TRBJ2-7, the V gene TRBV12-3 or TRBV12-4, with 7 bases lining up with TRBD1. V gave up 3 bases and J gave up 0 bases; unmatched junction bases: 8. The CDR3 runs 16 residues. The DNA for the CDR3 is TGTGCCAGCAGTTTGAGCTGGGACAGTCCCTCCTACGAGCAGTACTTC. Translated, it gives CASSLSWDSPSYEQYF.

The rearrangement uses TRBV27 and TRBJ2-1, with D uncertain. The CDR3 extends over 13 amino acids. Trimming stripped 6 bases from V and 3 bases from J, with 9 bases between. Germline CDR1 MNHEY, CDR2 SMNVEV (reference sequence). CDR3: CASRPINYNEQFF. As DNA, the CDR3 is TGTGCCAGCAGACCTATAAACTACAATGAGCAGTTCTTC.

J is TRBJ1-1 and V is TRBV12-3 or TRBV12-4; tentatively, D is TRBD1 (5 bases). The CDR3 covers 13 residues. The V and J ends lost 3 bases and 5 bases respectively, with 10 bases between them. The CDR3 loop is CASSFRGETEAFF. CDR3 DNA sequence: TGTGCCAGCAGTTTCCGGGGCGAGACTGAAGCTTTCTTT.

This clonotype was recorded only once. The CDR3 region is CASTRGAKNEQFF. The CDR3 coding sequence is TGTGCCAGCACCCGAGGGGCCAAAAATGAGCAGTTCTTC. The chain uses TRBV6-6 and TRBJ2-1; D could derive from TRBD1 or TRBD2 (5 bases each). This CDR3 comprises 13 residues. Trimming took 7 bases from V and 7 from J, leaving 14 bases between them. In germline, CDR1 is MNHNY, CDR2 SVGAGI (reference sequence).

The chain is built from TRBV5-4 and TRBJ2-1, with 9 positions matching TRBD2. This CDR3 contains 12 residues. The junction had 0 bases not matched to a gene; V was cut back by 4 bases and J by 7 bases. Germline assignment: CDR1 SGHNT and CDR2 YYREEE (reference sequence). CDR3 bases: TGTGCCAGCAGCACTAGCGGGAATGAGCAGTTCTTC. Its translation is CASSTSGNEQFF.

The chain joins TRBV5-4 to TRBJ2-1, with a weak D call TRBD1 (5 bases). The CDR3 runs to 15 residues. The germline V and J ends were trimmed by 4 bases and 0 bases, with 11 bases remaining between them. CDR1 is SGHNT and CDR2 is YYREEE in the germline V gene (reference sequence). The CDR3 DNA reads TGTGCCAGCAGCCAAGGGGTGAGCTCCTACAATGAGCAGTTCTTC. Protein sequence: CASSQGVSSYNEQFF.

The CDR3 DNA reads TGTGCCAGCAGCCGGGAGAGCTACAATGAGCAGTTCTTC. This translates into CASSRESYNEQFF. The rearrangement joins TRBV7-2 to TRBJ2-1; tentatively, D is TRBD2 (6 bases). The CDR3 covers 13 residues. Looked up from germline, CDR1 is SGHTA and CDR2 is FQGNSA. Trimming cost V 5 bases and J 3 bases, with 8 bases left between them.

The chain uses TRBV6-1 and TRBJ1-5; the match to TRBD1 covers 11 bases. CDR3 length equals 15 residues. V dropped 3 bases and J dropped 4; count of bases not matched to a gene: 2. The germline V gene encodes CDR1 MNHNS and CDR2 SASEGT. The DNA for the CDR3 is TGTGCCAGCAGTGACCGGGACAGGGGGAATCAGCCCCAGCATTTT. Its translation: CASSDRDRGNQPQHF.

The rearrangement uses TRBV29-1 and TRBJ2-3; tentative D call: TRBD1 (5 bases). Trimming cost V 4 bases and J 4 bases, with 12 bases left between them. Germline CDR1 and CDR2: SQVTM and ANQGSEA. The length of the CDR3 is 13 residues. This chain's CDR3 is CSVVGRAADTQYF. The CDR3 DNA reads TGCAGCGTTGTGGGCAGGGCAGCAGATACGCAGTATTTT.

The chain employs TRBV19 and TRBJ2-3; the D gene could be TRBD1 or TRBD2 (5 bases each). Germline CDR1 is LNHDA and CDR2 is SQIVND (reference sequence). The CDR3 consists of 11 residues. V was clipped by 6 bases and J by 10 bases, with 11 bases between them. The CDR3 DNA sequence: TGTGCCAGTAGCCTGGGGGTCGCGCAGTATTTT. Its translation: CASSLGVAQYF.

The CDR3 sequence is CAWSGTANTGELFF. Written as DNA, the CDR3 is TGTGCCTGGAGTGGAACAGCGAACACCGGGGAGCTGTTTTTT. This chain links TRBV30 with TRBJ2-2; D is ambiguous. Deletions cut 1 base from V and 0 bases from J, with 6 bases between. The CDR3 sequence is 14 residues long. Germline CDR1 GTSNPN, CDR2 SVGIG (reference sequence).

The rearrangement links TRBV7-9 to TRBJ2-2, with D maybe TRBD1 (5 bases). This CDR3 contains 14 residues. The germline CDR1 and CDR2 sequences are SEHNR and FQNEAQ (reference sequence). V dropped 6 bases and J dropped 1 base, with 9 bases sitting between them. The DNA for the CDR3 is TGTGCCAGCAGATTGCAGGGGAACACCGGGGAGCTGTTTTTT. It is translated as CASRLQGNTGELFF.

The rearrangement links TRBV29-1 to TRBJ1-2; 7 bases are shared with TRBD1. This CDR3 spans 14 amino acids. Per the germline V gene, CDR1 is SQVTM and CDR2 is ANQGSEA. J gave up 4 bases and V 2 bases, and 7 bases lay outside the gene matches. The CDR3 protein is CSVESGRGIYGYTF. CDR3 DNA sequence: TGCAGCGTTGAATCGGGCAGGGGGATCTATGGCTACACCTTC.

This chain connects TRBV2 to TRBJ2-5, with 7 bases fitting TRBD2. The CDR3 consists of 16 residues. CDR1 is SNHLY and CDR2 is FYNNEI in the germline V gene. Trimming cost V 6 bases and J 1 base; bases outside gene matches: 11. Here the CDR3 reads CASRGPPPSGQETQYF. CDR3 sequence (DNA): TGTGCCAGCAGAGGTCCTCCCCCTAGCGGCCAAGAGACCCAGTACTTC.

This sequence joins TRBV9 and TRBJ2-2; D is unclear. The CDR3 runs to 12 residues. Germline CDR1 is SGDLS and CDR2 is YYNGEE. V was shortened by 2 bases and J by 6 bases, with 5 bases between the two germline ends. The CDR3 DNA is TGTGCCAGCAGCGTCGGACCCGGGGAGCTGTTTTTT. Protein: CASSVGPGELFF.

V and J are TRBV18 and TRBJ1-1; D is unclear. The CDR3 sequence is 14 residues long. The germline gives CDR1 KGHSH, CDR2 LQKENI. V shed 2 bases and J shed 1 base, with 8 bases lying between them. The DNA for the CDR3 is TGTGCCAGCTCACCAGGGTTCGAGAACACTGAAGCTTTCTTT. It is translated as CASSPGFENTEAFF.

V is TRBV12-3 or TRBV12-4 and J is TRBJ1-4, with D possibly matching TRBD1 (6 bases). The CDR3 is 15 amino acids. V lost 6 bases to trimming and J lost 6 bases, with 17 bases between them. The CDR3 sequence is CASSLPGGADEKLFF. The CDR3 DNA is TGTGCCAGCAGCCTCCCGGGGGGCGCGGATGAAAAACTGTTTTTT.

This chain links TRBV29-1 with TRBJ2-2; the D gene could be TRBD1 or TRBD2 (5 bases each). The CDR3 runs 14 residues. The germline V gene has CDR1 SQVTM and CDR2 ANQGSEA. V shed 7 bases and J shed 1 base, with 13 bases lying between them. CDR3 amino acids: CSGGEGLNTGELFF. The CDR3 DNA is TGCAGCGGGGGCGAGGGCTTGAACACCGGGGAGCTGTTTTTT.